The 21 T cell receptor beta chains reported below all come from one sample, sequenced in a study of CD8+ T cells in alopecia areata. Extracted RNA was reverse transcribed, and the resulting cDNA served as sequencing template. The assay was immunoSEQ multiplex PCR, and TCRdb's table has in-frame clones only and misses some. The top ten hold around 3% of the sample, which has more than 200,000 clones, roughly 40% seen once. Treatment noted: oral pan-JAK inhibitor, 5-10 mg twice daily. The source was CD4+ T cells sorted from blood, collected at roughly week 36, from a patient treated with tofacitinib. Receptors originate from a human donor with alopecia areata.

The chain carries TRBV11-2 and TRBJ1-2; 7 positions match TRBD1. J gave up 7 bases and V 4 bases, and 12 bases lay outside the gene matches. Germline V lookup: CDR1 SGHAT, CDR2 FQNNGV. The CDR3 consists of 15 residues. CDR3 coding DNA: TGTGCCAGCAGCTACCGGGACAGAGATGATGGTGGCTACACCTTC. Amino acid sequence: CASSYRDRDDGGYTF.

As concerns this clone: A far larger clone is only one base removed, so a read error is likely. The gene calls are TRBV2 and TRBJ2-3; the D is unclear. Judging by the DNA end, TRBJ1-5 fits better; the J call may be wrong. Germline V lookup: CDR1 SNHLY, CDR2 FYNNEI. The CDR3 spans 14 residues. DNA for the CDR3: TGTGCCAGCAGTGAATTCGGGCCTGGAGATACGCAGCATTTT. It codes for CASSEFGPGDTQHF.

V and J are TRBV7-2 and TRBJ2-7; D not certain. The germline CDR1 and CDR2 sequences are SGHTA and FQGNSA. V lost 1 base to trimming and J lost 3 bases, with 7 bases between them. The CDR3 is 13 residues long. Here the CDR3 reads CASSLGGYYEQYF. Written as DNA, the CDR3 is TGTGCCAGCAGCTTAGGTGGTTACTACGAGCAGTACTTC.

V is TRBV15 and J is TRBJ2-4; 9 bases align to TRBD2. Per the germline V gene, CDR1 is LNHNV and CDR2 is YYDKDF (reference sequence). The CDR3 consists of 20 residues. Trimming took 0 bases from V and 1 from J; bases not matched to a gene: 13. CDR3 protein: CATSREAGGEWLPAKNIQYF. The CDR3 coding sequence is TGTGCCACCAGCAGAGAAGCGGGGGGTGAGTGGCTTCCCGCCAAAAACATTCAGTACTTC.

The table lists this clone with a few counts. This sequence joins TRBV29-1 and TRBJ1-5; TRBD1 is a possible D gene (5 bases). V lost 6 bases, J lost 5 bases, and 11 bases lay in between. The V gene's germline CDR1 is SQVTM and CDR2 ANQGSEA. The CDR3 has 12 amino acids. CDR3 amino acids: CSVGWGDQPQHF. CDR3 nucleotides: TGCAGCGTCGGATGGGGGGATCAGCCCCAGCATTTT.

The CDR3 DNA reads as TGTGCCAGCTCACGTAGCGGGAGCTCCTACAATGAGCAGTTCTTC. Translation: CASSRSGSSYNEQFF. This rearrangement joins TRBV18 to TRBJ2-1; TRBD2 matches at 9 bases. Germline V lookup: CDR1 KGHSH, CDR2 LQKENI. The CDR3 covers 15 residues. Losses at the gene ends were 4 bases for V and 0 bases for J; bases not matched to a gene: 1.

The rearrangement links TRBV27 to TRBJ1-5, with D tentatively TRBD1 (6 bases). Trimming took off 5 bases at V and 6 bases at J, with 11 bases between the two ends. The CDR3 contains 13 residues. Germline V lookup: CDR1 MNHEY, CDR2 SMNVEV (reference sequence). CDR3 region: CASSGQLGQPQHF. DNA of the CDR3: TGTGCCAGCAGTGGACAGTTGGGTCAGCCCCAGCATTTT.

This clone appeared a single time. The rearrangement uses TRBV29-1 and TRBJ1-1; TRBD1 matches 11 bases. This CDR3 contains 14 residues. Germline CDR1 reads SQVTM; CDR2 reads ANQGSEA. V lost 6 bases, J lost 6 bases, and 9 bases stayed unmatched. The CDR3 region is CSVWTGGMGAEAFF. CDR3 in DNA: TGCAGCGTCTGGACAGGGGGCATGGGGGCTGAAGCTTTCTTT.

The CDR3 sequence is CASSQQGYSYEQYF. DNA of the CDR3: TGTGCCAGCAGTCAACAGGGATACTCCTACGAGCAGTACTTC. The rearrangement links TRBV6-1 to TRBJ2-7, with D possibly matching TRBD1 (6 bases). Germline values: CDR1 MNHNS, CDR2 SASEGT. V shed 5 bases and J shed 0 bases, with 11 bases lying between them. The CDR3 runs to 14 residues.

This clone was recorded many times. In nucleotides, the CDR3 is TGTGCCAGCAGTCTGACGGGGTTCGGCGAGCAGTACTTC. Translation: CASSLTGFGEQYF. This chain links TRBV2 with TRBJ2-7; the D gene is possibly TRBD2 (5 bases). Germline CDR1 and CDR2: SNHLY and FYNNEI. The V and J ends lost 5 bases and 6 bases respectively, with 14 bases between them. The CDR3 extends over 13 amino acids.

The rearrangement joins TRBV5-6 to TRBJ2-3; maybe TRBD2 (6 bases). CDR3 length equals 15 residues. Germline V CDR1 and CDR2: SGHDT, YYEEEE. With 1 base removed from V and 3 bases from J, the gap between germline ends came to 12 bases. The CDR3 sequence is CASSLYGEETDTQYF. The CDR3 region has the DNA TGTGCCAGCAGCTTGTACGGGGAGGAGACAGATACGCAGTATTTT.

V is TRBV5-1 and J is TRBJ2-1, with 12 bases fitting TRBD2. In germline, CDR1 is SGHRS, CDR2 YFSETQ. The CDR3 has 14 residues. J was trimmed by 5 bases and V by 6 bases; bases with no gene match: 3. The CDR3 nucleotides are TGCGCCAGCACGAGGACTAGCGGGAACAATGAGCAGTTCTTC. Its protein is CASTRTSGNNEQFF.

The V call is TRBV30, the J call TRBJ1-1; D gene ambiguous. V was cut by 4 bases and J by 3 bases, with 15 bases left in between. Germline CDR1 and CDR2: GTSNPN and SVGIG (reference sequence). This CDR3 comprises 14 residues. This CDR3 reads CAWKLSPADTEAFF. DNA for the CDR3: TGTGCCTGGAAATTGTCCCCAGCGGACACTGAAGCTTTCTTT.

This clone was seen many times. This chain links TRBV30 with TRBJ2-1; possible D gene TRBD1, 6 bases. The CDR3 is 12 amino acids. CDR1 GTSNPN and CDR2 SVGIG come from the germline V gene (reference sequence). V lost 2 bases and J 10 bases, leaving 12 bases between the germline ends. The CDR3 is CAWSQGSGEQFF. The CDR3 nucleotides read TGTGCCTGGAGTCAGGGGTCAGGAGAGCAGTTCTTC. Full variable domain (missing parts from reference TRBV30 and TRBJ2-1): SQTIHQWPATLVQPVGSPLSLECTVEGTSNPNLYWYRQAAGRGLQLLFYSVGIGQISSEVPQNLSASRPQDRQFILSSKKLLLSDSGFYLCAWSQGSGEQFFGPGTRLTVL.

This clone has just a few counts. The V and J genes are TRBV19 and TRBJ1-2, with a possible D match to TRBD1 (5 bases). The CDR3 is 13 amino acids. With 7 bases removed from V and 7 bases from J, the gap between germline ends came to 16 bases. CDR1 is LNHDA, CDR2 SQIVND, per germline (reference sequence). In DNA, the CDR3 is TGTGCCAGTAAGGGCGGGACGAACAGTGGCTACACCTTC. Translation gives CASKGGTNSGYTF.

The chain uses TRBV7-8 and TRBJ2-3; the D gene is possibly TRBD2 (5 bases). From germline, CDR1 is SGHVS and CDR2 FQNEAQ. V was clipped by 3 bases and J by 1 base, with 8 bases between them. CDR3 length: 14 amino acids. This CDR3 reads CASSLRERTDTQYF. CDR3 bases: TGTGCCAGCAGCTTGAGGGAACGCACAGATACGCAGTATTTT.

The rearrangement uses TRBV29-1 and TRBJ1-2; 7 nucleotides line up with TRBD1. CDR3 length: 11 residues. With 8 bases clipped from V and 8 bases from J, the junction kept 8 bases outside the gene matches. Germline assignment: CDR1 SQVTM and CDR2 ANQGSEA. CDR3 nucleotides: TGCAGCATACCACAGGGGCGAGGCTACACCTTC. Encoded protein: CSIPQGRGYTF.

The count of this clone is one. This chain connects TRBV12-5 to TRBJ2-5, with TRBD1 identical over 8 bases. This CDR3 contains 13 residues. The ends lost 5 bases at V and 5 bases at J; junction bases unmatched: 4. Germline CDR1 is LGHNT and CDR2 is FRNRAP. CDR3 sequence (DNA): TGTGCTAGTGGTGCGGGACAGGCGGAGACCCAGTACTTC. Its translation is CASGAGQAETQYF.

The genes are TRBV7-9 and TRBJ2-4, with 12 positions matching TRBD2. This CDR3 region has 18 residues. Trimming at V came to 3 bases and at J to 2 bases, leaving 8 bases not matched to a gene. The germline CDR1 and CDR2 sequences are SEHNR and FQNEAQ (reference sequence). CDR3 protein: CASSLGTSGLSSKNIQYF. In nucleotides, the CDR3 is TGTGCCAGCAGCTTGGGGACTAGCGGGCTCTCATCCAAAAACATTCAGTACTTC.

V is TRBV5-1 and J is TRBJ1-4; tentative D call: TRBD1 (6 bases). Germline V CDR1 and CDR2: SGHRS, YFSETQ. The ends were cut back, 4 bases at V and 7 bases at J, with 17 bases in the middle. The CDR3 has 15 residues. CDR3 nucleotides: TGCGCCAGCAGCGGCTCGGGGGACAAGGGTGAAAAACTGTTTTTT. The encoded protein is CASSGSGDKGEKLFF.

The rearrangement joins TRBV5-1 to TRBJ2-5; 8 bases line up with TRBD2. After removal of 1 base from V and 4 bases from J, the junction contained 6 bases not matched to a gene. Per the germline V gene, CDR1 is SGHRS and CDR2 is YFSETQ. This CDR3 contains 15 residues. The CDR3 coding sequence is TGCGCCAGCAGCTTGTCCACGGGAGGGCCAGAGACCCAGTACTTC. Translation: CASSLSTGGPETQYF. The full variable domain, in which reference TRBV5-1 and TRBJ2-5 provide the parts outside the CDR3, is KAGVTQTPRYLIKTRGQQVTLSCSPISGHRSVSWYQQTPGQGLQFLFEYFSETQRNKGNFPGRFSGRQFSNSRSEMNVSTLELGDSALYLCASSLSTGGPETQYFGPGTRLLVL.